One sample yielded the 14 T cell receptor beta chains listed below, sequenced in a study of CD8+ T cells in alopecia areata. The study team obtained lesional scalp punch biopsies and peripheral blood from alopecia areata patients. After isolation, RNA underwent reverse transcription to generate cDNA as the sequencing template. Sequencing was performed with immunoSEQ multiplex PCR; in TCRdb, only in-frame clones are kept and a portion is missing. The sample lists about 11,000 clones, roughly 62% occurring once. The material sequenced was skin, taken at week 0. These receptors all come from a human donor with alopecia areata.

This clone was detected only once. The rearrangement joins TRBV11-2 to TRBJ1-2; D not resolved. The CDR3 runs to 10 residues. CDR1 is SGHAT, CDR2 FQNNGV, per germline. Trimming took off 3 bases at V and 8 bases at J, with 4 bases between the two ends. The CDR3 here is CASSFLGYTF. The CDR3 region has the DNA TGTGCCAGCAGCTTTTTGGGCTACACCTTC.

The chain is built from TRBV2 and TRBJ2-2; D uncertain. The CDR3 consists of 14 residues. Per germline, CDR1 SNHLY and CDR2 FYNNEI. Trimming left V 8 bases short and J 2 bases short, with 12 bases between. The CDR3 here is CASRGVLNTGELFF. CDR3 coding DNA: TGTGCCAGCCGCGGAGTCCTCAACACCGGGGAGCTGTTTTTT.

V and J are TRBV7-2 and TRBJ2-2; D remains unclear. The CDR3 loop spans 13 amino acids. V was pared by 0 bases and J by 6 bases, with 5 bases between. Germline V gene data show CDR1 as SGHTA and CDR2 as FQGNSA. In DNA form, the CDR3 reads TGTGCCAGCAGCTTAGCGGGGTCCGGGGAGCTGTTTTTT. As protein: CASSLAGSGELFF.

This clone has just a few counts. The DNA for the CDR3 is TGTGCCAGCAGCCGGGGACAGGGGGCCCGGGAGCTGTTTTTT. It is translated as CASSRGQGARELFF. The V and J genes are TRBV11-3 and TRBJ2-2; TRBD1 agrees at 12 bases. Germline CDR1 is SGHNT and CDR2 is YENEEA. The CDR3 contains 14 residues. After removal of 5 bases from V and 9 bases from J, the junction contained 4 bases not matched to a gene. The full variable domain, in which reference TRBV11-3 and TRBJ2-2 provide the parts outside the CDR3, is EAGVVQSPRYKIIEKKQPVAFWCNPISGHNTLYWYLQNLGQGPELLIRYENEEAVDDSQLPKDRFSAERLKGVDSTLKIQPAELGDSAVYLCASSRGQGARELFFGEGSRLTVL.

V is TRBV21-1 and J is TRBJ2-1; TRBD2 is the table's D call and was not checked against the DNA. TRBV21-1 is a recognized pseudogene. The CDR3 has 15 residues. The chain's CDR3 is CASSKDWSSYNEQFF. DNA for the CDR3: TGTGCCAGCAGCAAGGACTGGAGCTCCTACAATGAGCAGTTCTTC.

CDR3 in amino acids: CASSARQGGNTIYF. The DNA of the CDR3 is TGTGCCAGCAGCGCTCGACAGGGTGGAAACACCATATATTTT. The V call is TRBV9, the J call TRBJ1-3, with TRBD1 identical over 7 bases. The CDR3 runs 14 residues. Germline V gene data show CDR1 as SGDLS and CDR2 as YYNGEE. V shed 3 bases, J shed 3 bases, and the junction held 3 bases outside the gene matches.

J is TRBJ2-7 and V is TRBV6-1; TRBD2 might be the D (5 bases). The V end was cut by 4 bases, the J end by 5 bases, with 6 bases between. This CDR3 region has 11 residues. CDR1 and CDR2 (germline): MNHNS, SASEGT. The CDR3 loop is CASSGGHEQYF. The CDR3 DNA sequence: TGTGCCAGCAGTGGAGGGCACGAGCAGTACTTC.

The genes are TRBV7-2 and TRBJ2-3; the match to TRBD1 covers 8 bases. The V segment lost 5 bases and the J segment 2 bases; nucleotides outside the gene matches: 15. CDR3 size: 18 residues. In germline, CDR1 is SGHTA, CDR2 FQGNSA. CDR3 in amino acids: CASSPGTGPINPTDTQYF. The CDR3 bases are TGTGCCAGCAGCCCCGGGACAGGTCCCATAAACCCCACAGATACGCAGTATTTT.

The DNA of the CDR3 is TGTGCCAGCTCACCACTAGGACACGTAAATTCCTACGAGCAGTACTTC. Translating it yields CASSPLGHVNSYEQYF. The chain links TRBV18 to TRBJ2-7; possibly TRBD1 for D (5 bases). CDR3 length: 16 amino acids. V was pared by 1 base and J by 1 base, with 14 bases between. The germline V gene has CDR1 KGHSH and CDR2 LQKENI.

This clone was counted between two and nine times. This rearrangement joins TRBV30 to TRBJ2-7; the match to TRBD1 covers 7 bases. CDR3 length: 14 residues. CDR1 GTSNPN and CDR2 SVGIG come from the germline V gene (reference sequence). J was trimmed by 5 bases and V by 0 bases; bases with no gene match: 7. The CDR3, as DNA: TGTGCCTGGAGTGTAAGTGCACAGGGGAACGAGCAGTACTTC. Amino acids: CAWSVSAQGNEQYF.

This clone was picked up one time. This rearrangement joins TRBV9 to TRBJ2-6; possibly TRBD1 for D (6 bases). Trimming took 3 bases from V and 0 from J, leaving 22 bases between them. The CDR3 contains 20 residues. The germline gives CDR1 SGDLS, CDR2 YYNGEE. The CDR3 sequence is CASSATFGQGTPSGANVLTF. CDR3 DNA sequence: TGTGCCAGCAGCGCGACCTTCGGGCAGGGGACCCCCTCTGGGGCCAACGTCCTGACTTTC.

This rearrangement joins TRBV19 to TRBJ2-5, with a tentative D call TRBD1 (6 bases). This CDR3 comprises 15 residues. Germline CDR1 reads LNHDA; CDR2 reads SQIVND (reference sequence). V was pared by 6 bases and J by 5 bases, with 19 bases between. In DNA form, the CDR3 reads TGTGCCAGTAGCAAAGGACAGCTGCTGGGGGAGACCCAGTACTTC. Its protein is CASSKGQLLGETQYF.

The gene calls are TRBV27 and TRBJ1-1, with a possible D match to TRBD1 (5 bases). CDR3 size: 17 residues. Trimming left V 3 bases short and J 1 base short, with 18 bases between. Germline CDR1 reads MNHEY; CDR2 reads SMNVEV (reference sequence). In DNA form, the CDR3 reads TGTGCCAGCAGTTTGCGTTCCAGGGAAGGAAAGAACACTGAAGCTTTCTTT. Amino acids: CASSLRSREGKNTEAFF.

The chain is built from TRBV6-5 and TRBJ2-1; D is possibly TRBD1 (7 bases). Trimming cost V 7 bases and J 9 bases, with 16 bases left between them. This CDR3 contains 13 residues. Germline CDR1 reads MNHEY; CDR2 reads SVGAGI. CDR3: CASKGQGGGEQFF. For the CDR3, the DNA is TGTGCCAGCAAAGGTCAGGGGGGTGGTGAGCAGTTCTTC.